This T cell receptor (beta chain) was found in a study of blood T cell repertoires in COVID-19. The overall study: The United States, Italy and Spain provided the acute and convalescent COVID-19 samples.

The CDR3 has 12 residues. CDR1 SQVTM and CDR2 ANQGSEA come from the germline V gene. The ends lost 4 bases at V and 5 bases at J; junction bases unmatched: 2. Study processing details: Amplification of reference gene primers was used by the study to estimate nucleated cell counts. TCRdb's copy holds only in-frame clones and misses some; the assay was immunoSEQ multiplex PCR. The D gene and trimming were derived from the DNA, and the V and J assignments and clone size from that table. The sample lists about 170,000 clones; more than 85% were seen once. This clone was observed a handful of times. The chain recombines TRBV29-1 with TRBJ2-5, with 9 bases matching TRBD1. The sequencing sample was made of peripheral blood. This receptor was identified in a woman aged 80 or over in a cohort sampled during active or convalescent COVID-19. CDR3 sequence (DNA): TGCAGCGTTGGTGGACAGGGGGAGACCCAGTACTTC. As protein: CSVGGQGETQYF.